The 7 T cell receptor beta chains given below trace back to one sample, sequenced in a study of untreated major depressive disorder. Study results and limitations: TRBV05-01 (Vbeta 5.1) usage was higher in CD4+ T cells of depressed patients than controls.

Produced via immunoSEQ multiplex PCR; TCRdb's table is partial and in-frame only. Of under 25,000 clones in the sample, about 92% were seen once. Their antigens are not known. Sequencing was done on a sample of CD4+ T cells from PBMCs. Receptor source: a woman in her forties with major depressive disorder.

The chain has TRBV2 and TRBJ1-1; D gene unclear. Germline CDR1 and CDR2: SNHLY and FYNNEI. Trimming shortened V by 6 bases and J by 1 base, and 15 bases separated the two germline ends. CDR3 length: 15 residues. CDR3 DNA: TGTGCCAGCAGGCCAGAAATCCTTCGGAACACTGAAGCTTTCTTT. Amino acid sequence: CASRPEILRNTEAFF.

The V gene is TRBV30, the J gene TRBJ2-5; 10 positions match TRBD2. From germline, CDR1 is GTSNPN and CDR2 SVGIG (reference sequence). The CDR3 consists of 15 residues. Unmatched junction bases numbered 7, after V lost 1 base and J lost 5 bases. CDR3 region: CAWSAGSGGAETQYF. The CDR3, as DNA: TGTGCCTGGAGTGCTGGAAGCGGGGGGGCGGAGACCCAGTACTTC.

The J gene is TRBJ2-7, the V gene TRBV6-5; TRBD1 matches at 9 bases. The CDR3 is 16 amino acids. The trim removed 2 bases at V and 3 bases at J, leaving 8 bases unmatched. The germline V gene encodes CDR1 MNHEY and CDR2 SVGAGI. Here the CDR3 DNA reads TGTGCCAGCAGTTACGGTCTGGGGACAGGGAACTACGAGCAGTACTTC. Translating it yields CASSYGLGTGNYEQYF.

This chain links TRBV30 with TRBJ1-1, with D maybe TRBD1 (6 bases). Between the trimmed V and J ends, which lost 3 bases and 2 bases, there was a span of 13 bases. The germline V gene encodes CDR1 GTSNPN and CDR2 SVGIG (reference sequence). There are 14 residues in the CDR3. The CDR3 region has the DNA TGTGCCTGGAGCGCTGAACAGGGAAACACTGAAGCTTTCTTT. Protein sequence: CAWSAEQGNTEAFF.

The sample holds one count of this clone. The rearrangement uses TRBV11-2 and TRBJ2-7, with 9 nucleotides matching TRBD2. Looked up from germline, CDR1 is SGHAT and CDR2 is FQNNGV. This CDR3 is built from 16 residues. The V gene end was trimmed by 1 base and the J gene end by 7 bases; junction bases not matched to a gene: 11. CDR3 bases: TGTGCCAGCAGCTTAGGAATTAGCGGGGGTCCCAGGGAGCAGTACGTC. It yields the protein CASSLGISGGPREQYV.

The rearrangement joins TRBV7-6 to TRBJ2-2, with D perhaps assigned TRBD1 or TRBD2 (5 bases each). The CDR3 extends over 15 amino acids. Between the trimmed V and J ends, which lost 2 bases and 5 bases, there was a span of 12 bases. CDR1 is SGHVS, CDR2 FNYEAQ, per germline. The CDR3 here is CASSLRDDWTGELFF. The CDR3 coding sequence is TGTGCCAGCAGCTTAAGGGACGACTGGACCGGGGAGCTGTTTTTT.

The J gene is TRBJ1-1, the V gene TRBV4-3; weak D call: TRBD1 (5 bases). Per germline, CDR1 LGHNA and CDR2 YSLEER. This CDR3 has 16 residues. V was pared by 3 bases and J by 1 base, with 15 bases between. CDR3 residues: CASSQLNHGGNTEAFF. As DNA, the CDR3 is TGCGCCAGCAGCCAGCTCAATCACGGGGGGAACACTGAAGCTTTCTTT.